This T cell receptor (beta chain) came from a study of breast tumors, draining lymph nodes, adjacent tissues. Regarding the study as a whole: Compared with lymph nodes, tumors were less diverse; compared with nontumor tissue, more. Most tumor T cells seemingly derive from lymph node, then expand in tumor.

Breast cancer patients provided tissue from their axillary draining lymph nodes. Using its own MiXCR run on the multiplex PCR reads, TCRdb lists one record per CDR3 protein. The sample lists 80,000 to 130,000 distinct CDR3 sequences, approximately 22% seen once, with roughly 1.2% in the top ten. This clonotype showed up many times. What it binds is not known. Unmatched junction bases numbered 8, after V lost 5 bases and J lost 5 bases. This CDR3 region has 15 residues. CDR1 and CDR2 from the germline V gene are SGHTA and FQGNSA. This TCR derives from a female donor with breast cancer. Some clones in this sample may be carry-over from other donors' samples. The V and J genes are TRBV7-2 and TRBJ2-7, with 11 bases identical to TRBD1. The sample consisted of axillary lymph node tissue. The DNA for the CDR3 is TGTGCCAGCAGCCTCTTGGGACAGGGGGTGGACGAGCAGTACTTC. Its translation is CASSLLGQGVDEQYF.